Presented here are 23 T cell receptor beta chains from one specimen sequenced in a study of regulatory T cells in long-lasting Graves disease. The time point is: newly diagnosed GD, antithyroid drugs for less than 3 months. Extracted RNA from PBMCs served as the source of the TCR library. Relying on iRepertoire HTBI primers and Arm-PCR of CDR3 regions, the team built TCR beta libraries. TCRdb fed the multiplex PCR reads into MiXCR, producing one record per CDR3 protein. The sample consists of 350,000 to 400,000 distinct CDR3 sequences, under 20% of them appearing once. These data also formed part of another study, on T cells in Graves' hyperthyroidism and ophthalmopathy.

This specimen consisted of peripheral blood mononuclear cells (PBMCs), obtained at new diagnosis, from a patient treated with antithyroid drugs. The receptors were gathered from a woman between 18 and 30 years old with Graves disease.

This clonotype was detected only a few times. This chain connects TRBV6-1 to TRBJ1-5, with 7 bases fitting TRBD1. Germline CDR1 MNHNS, CDR2 SASEGT. The ends lost 7 bases at V and 2 bases at J; junction bases unmatched: 14. The CDR3 is 17 amino acids. CDR3 protein: CASTSPRQGTGNQPQHF. DNA of the CDR3: TGTGCCAGCACTTCGCCGCGACAGGGTACAGGCAATCAGCCCCAGCATTTT.

In regard to this clonotype: A read error likely explains this, since a far larger clone differs by one base. The chain joins TRBV3-1 to TRBJ2-5; D remains ambiguous. This CDR3 is built from 11 residues. Per the germline V gene, CDR1 is LGHDT and CDR2 is YNNKEL (reference sequence). The CDR3 here is CASSDQETQCF. CDR3 DNA sequence: TGTGCCAGCAGTGACCAAGAGACCCAGTGCTTC.

This clonotype was recorded a few times. The rearrangement links TRBV6-1 to TRBJ1-5, with TRBD1 matching 10 bases. The J segment lost 2 bases and the V segment lost 6 bases, leaving 10 bases of the junction unmatched. The germline V gene has CDR1 MNHNS and CDR2 SASEGT. CDR3 length: 17 residues. The CDR3 nucleotides read TGTGCCAGCAGCCCACACCAAGGACAGGGGGGCAATCAGCCCCAGCATTTT. Translated: CASSPHQGQGGNQPQHF.

This clonotype was counted ten times or more. CDR3 residues: CASSGLAGLSSSYNEQFF. CDR3 bases: TGTGCCAGCAGCGGACTAGCGGGGCTTTCAAGCTCCTACAATGAGCAGTTCTTC. The chain has TRBV6-2 or TRBV6-3 and TRBJ2-1; 12 nucleotides agree with TRBD2. Germline values: CDR1 MNHEY, CDR2 SVGEGT. The CDR3 covers 18 residues. Trimming at V came to 6 bases and at J to 0 bases, leaving 9 bases not matched to a gene.

This clonotype turned up a few times. The rearrangement joins TRBV6-1 to TRBJ2-1; 12 nucleotides agree with TRBD2. The J segment lost 8 bases and the V segment lost 6 bases, leaving 8 bases of the junction unmatched. From germline, CDR1 is MNHNS and CDR2 SASEGT. This CDR3 has 15 residues. This CDR3 is CASRLTSGSVDEQFF. In DNA, the CDR3 is TGTGCCAGCAGGCTGACTAGCGGGAGTGTGGATGAGCAGTTCTTC.

This clonotype appeared many times. The rearrangement joins TRBV28 to TRBJ1-1, with D unclear. The length of the CDR3 is 17 residues. The germline gives CDR1 MDHEN, CDR2 SYDVKM. Deletions cut 7 bases from V and 3 bases from J, with 24 bases between. CDR3 DNA sequence: TGTGCCAGCATCCGAGCCAGCCGGCCGGGTATGGACACTGAAGCTTTCTTT. Its protein is CASIRASRPGMDTEAFF.

This clonotype was seen many times. V usage is TRBV6-2 or TRBV6-3 and J usage is TRBJ2-3; 16 bases match TRBD2. The CDR3 has 15 residues. Trimming cost V 5 bases and J 4 bases; bases outside gene matches: 0. Germline V gene sequence: CDR1 MNHEY, CDR2 SVGEGT. CDR3 sequence: CASSGTSGGADTQYF. The CDR3 region has the DNA TGTGCCAGCAGTGGGACTAGCGGGGGGGCAGATACGCAGTATTTT.

This clonotype was counted a few times. One end of the junction fails to match germline, which may point to a read error. The V call is TRBV24-1, the J call TRBJ2-3; D not resolved. The CDR3 covers 14 residues. Germline values: CDR1 KGHDR, CDR2 SFDVKD. The CDR3 nucleotides are TGTGCCGCCAGTCCCGCCAGAAGCACAGATACGCAGTATTTT. Amino acid sequence: CAASPARSTDTQYF.

This clonotype occurred many times. The V call is TRBV5-1, the J call TRBJ2-1, with 9 bases matching TRBD2. Germline trimming cut 0 bases from V and 2 bases from J; bases unmatched to any gene: 3. From germline, CDR1 is SGHRS and CDR2 YFSETQ. The CDR3 covers 16 residues. The CDR3 sequence is CASSLGLADPYNEQFF. Written as DNA, the CDR3 is TGCGCCAGCAGCTTGGGACTAGCGGACCCCTACAATGAGCAGTTCTTC.

Turning to this clonotype: A much larger clone differs by one base, so this may be a read error. The chain links TRBV12-3 or TRBV12-4 to TRBJ2-6; 9 bases line up with TRBD1. CDR3 length equals 19 residues. V shed 8 bases and J 0 bases; nucleotides not matched to a gene: 14. This CDR3 reads CASGPRPGTGYSGANVLTF. CDR3 DNA: TGTGCCAGCGGCCCTCGGCCCGGGACAGGGTACTCTGGGGCCAACGTCCTGACTTTC.

The chain couples TRBV3-1 to TRBJ1-5, with 7 positions matching TRBD1. V trimming: 1 base; J trimming: 4 bases; junction bases outside the gene matches: 7. The CDR3 spans 16 residues. Germline-derived CDR1 and CDR2 are LGHDT and YNNKEL (reference sequence). The CDR3 spells CASSQGWDRLNQPQHF. The CDR3 region has the DNA TGTGCCAGCAGCCAAGGTTGGGACAGACTTAATCAGCCCCAGCATTTT.

Ten or more counts support this clonotype. The chain is built from TRBV5-5 and TRBJ2-1; 7 bases are shared with TRBD2. V gave up 4 bases and J gave up 7 bases; unmatched junction bases: 11. The CDR3 contains 15 residues. The germline gives CDR1 SGHKS, CDR2 YYEKEE (reference sequence). The CDR3 nucleotides are TGTGCCAGCAGCGTCCGGGACTATAGTGGTAATGAGCAGTTCTTC. This sequence encodes CASSVRDYSGNEQFF.

This clonotype was detected many times. The chain couples TRBV7-3 to TRBJ2-7; the match to TRBD2 covers 11 bases. J gave up 3 bases and V 5 bases, and 3 bases lay outside the gene matches. The germline gives CDR1 SGHTA, CDR2 FQGTGA. This CDR3 is 14 amino acids long. The CDR3 here is CASSPTSGSYEQYF. Here the CDR3 DNA reads TGTGCCAGCAGCCCCACTAGCGGGAGCTACGAGCAGTACTTC.

This clonotype was seen repeatedly, ten times or more. The chain carries TRBV2 and TRBJ1-5, with D tentatively TRBD1 (5 bases). This CDR3 contains 14 residues. CDR1 SNHLY and CDR2 FYNNEI come from the germline V gene. Trimming took off 4 bases at V and 6 bases at J, with 13 bases between the two ends. CDR3 sequence: CASSGQGGAQPQHF. As DNA, the CDR3 is TGTGCCAGCAGTGGGCAGGGTGGCGCTCAGCCCCAGCATTTT.

This clonotype came up many times. This chain connects TRBV28 to TRBJ1-5; 7 bases match TRBD1. V shed 7 bases, J shed 6 bases, and the junction held 9 bases outside the gene matches. The CDR3 totals 14 residues. Germline V gene data show CDR1 as MDHEN and CDR2 as SYDVKM. This CDR3 is CASTLNRGGQPQHF. The CDR3, as DNA: TGTGCCAGCACCCTAAACAGGGGAGGTCAGCCCCAGCATTTT.

Many counts were recorded for this clonotype. The chain recombines TRBV13 with TRBJ2-7, with 7 bases that match TRBD1. The CDR3 totals 17 residues. CDR1 is PRHDT and CDR2 is FYEKMQ in the germline V gene (reference sequence). V lost 5 bases and J lost 0; bases outside the gene matches: 13. The CDR3 loop reads CASSASSRGQVSYEQYF. CDR3 DNA sequence: TGTGCCAGCAGCGCAAGCTCACGCGGACAGGTCTCCTACGAGCAGTACTTC.

This clonotype was recorded many times. The rearrangement links TRBV5-1 to TRBJ2-3, with TRBD1 matching over 9 bases. The ends lost 1 base at V and 2 bases at J; junction bases unmatched: 5. This CDR3 comprises 16 residues. From germline, CDR1 is SGHRS and CDR2 YFSETQ. The CDR3 nucleotides are TGCGCCAGCAGCTTGCGAGGGACAGGGCCCACAGATACGCAGTATTTT. Amino acids: CASSLRGTGPTDTQYF. The full variable domain, in which reference TRBV5-1 and TRBJ2-3 provide the parts outside the CDR3, is KAGVTQTPRYLIKTRGQQVTLSCSPISGHRSVSWYQQTPGQGLQFLFEYFSETQRNKGNFPGRFSGRQFSNSRSEMNVSTLELGDSALYLCASSLRGTGPTDTQYFGPGTRLTVL.

V and J are TRBV5-6 and TRBJ2-3; 9 positions agree with TRBD1. CDR3 length: 17 residues. The junction had 6 bases not matched to a gene; V was cut back by 0 bases and J by 1 base. Per germline, CDR1 SGHDT and CDR2 YYEEEE. This CDR3 is CASSLVNRGHGTDTQYF. CDR3 bases: TGTGCCAGCAGCTTGGTCAACAGGGGGCACGGCACAGATACGCAGTATTTT.

This clonotype was counted a few times. The chain combines TRBV9 with TRBJ1-1, with 8 bases aligning to TRBD1. This CDR3 has 15 amino acids. CDR1 is SGDLS, CDR2 YYNGEE, per germline. V was pared by 2 bases and J by 1 base, with 4 bases of the junction left unmatched. CDR3 protein: CASSVGQGQNTEAFF. CDR3 bases: TGTGCCAGCAGCGTCGGACAGGGACAGAACACTGAAGCTTTCTTT.

This clonotype was detected many times. CDR3 loop: CASSSNGRGQDTQYF. The CDR3 coding sequence is TGTGCCAGCAGCTCTAACGGGAGGGGGCAAGATACGCAGTATTTT. The V gene is TRBV11-2, the J gene TRBJ2-3; possible D gene TRBD2, 8 bases. V lost 4 bases and J lost 5, with 16 bases in between. This CDR3 has 15 amino acids. Germline CDR1 reads SGHAT; CDR2 reads FQNNGV.

This clonotype appeared many times. At one end, the junction sequence differs from germline, possibly due to a read error. CDR3 DNA sequence: TGTGCCAGCAGCTTACTTAGCCGCACTAGCGGGAGATCCAATGGGCAGTTCTTC. Residues: CASSLLSRTSGRSNGQFF. The rearrangement joins TRBV7-9 to TRBJ2-1, with 11 bases that match TRBD2. The CDR3 is 18 residues long. From germline, CDR1 is SEHNR and CDR2 FQNEAQ (reference sequence).

Many counts were recorded for this clonotype. This sequence joins TRBV28 and TRBJ1-2, with D hard to call. Germline V gives CDR1 MDHEN, CDR2 SYDVKM. Between the trimmed V and J ends, which lost 4 bases and 8 bases, there was a span of 14 bases. The CDR3 consists of 13 residues. CDR3 residues: CASSYYSDLGYTF. The CDR3 DNA reads as TGTGCCAGCAGTTATTACAGTGATTTAGGCTACACCTTC.

This clonotype turned up a few times. The V call is TRBV6-1, the J call TRBJ1-6, with 7 bases aligning to TRBD1. With 6 bases clipped from V and 10 bases from J, the junction kept 9 bases outside the gene matches. The germline gives CDR1 MNHNS, CDR2 SASEGT. This CDR3 comprises 14 residues. CDR3 region: CASREQGRGSPLHF. CDR3 DNA sequence: TGTGCCAGCAGGGAACAGGGGCGAGGGTCACCCCTCCACTTT.